The sequence of this T cell receptor (beta chain) was determined in a study of shared clonotypes between healthy human individuals. Study as a whole: Participating donors consisted of a couple of women and three men aged 18 to 49.

Concerning this clone: Antigen: not known.

The germline gives CDR1 SGDLS, CDR2 YYNGEE. CDR3 length equals 17 residues. V was clipped by 0 bases and J by 0 bases, with 10 bases between them. Study results and limitations: Compared with clonotypes that all four donors shared, non-shared clonotypes had lower generation probabilities.

Profiled with immunoSEQ multiplex PCR; TCRdb holds only in-frame clones, not every one. The table includes 2,500,000 or so clones, 93% detected once. This sequence originates from a man between 18 and 35 years old in good health. Some clones in this sample may be carry-over from other donors' samples. Sequenced: naive CD4+ T cells from PBMCs. Subset defined: CD45RA+ positively selected. The rearrangement links TRBV9 to TRBJ2-6; D is perhaps TRBD1 (6 bases). The CDR3 DNA reads as TGTGCCAGCAGCGTAGCAGGGGTTAGCTCTGGGGCCAACGTCCTGACTTTC. Encoded protein: CASSVAGVSSGANVLTF. Variable domain in full (rest from reference TRBV9 and TRBJ2-6): DSGVTQTPKHLITATGQRVTLRCSPRSGDLSVYWYQQSLDQGLQFLIQYYNGEERAKGNILERFSAQQFPDLHSELNLSSLELGDSALYFCASSVAGVSSGANVLTFGAGSRLTVL.